Reported below is one TCR beta chain. Its antigen is as yet unknown. The data belong to a study of shared clonotypes between healthy human individuals. CD45RO+ cells went into CD8 memory alongside CCR7-negative CD45RA+ TemRA cells. Notes on the study in general: Sequencing depth was predicted to influence how clonotypes are shared among donors.

CDR3 length: 13 residues. V gave up 6 bases and J gave up 3 bases, with 9 bases separating them. The germline V gene encodes CDR1 WSHSY and CDR2 SAAADI. Libraries were prepared by immunoSEQ multiplex PCR; TCRdb keeps only in-frame clonotypes and omits some of them. This sample has fewer than 350,000 clones, with around 87% found just once. V is TRBV10-2 and J is TRBJ2-1; D is ambiguous. The receptor comes from a man between 18 and 35 years old in good health. The specimen sequenced was memory CD8+ T cells sorted from blood. Subset in this sample: CD45RO+ cells pooled with CCR7-negative TemRA cells. The CDR3 region is CASSDSVYNEQFF. The CDR3 DNA sequence: TGCGCCAGCAGCGATTCGGTCTACAATGAGCAGTTCTTC.